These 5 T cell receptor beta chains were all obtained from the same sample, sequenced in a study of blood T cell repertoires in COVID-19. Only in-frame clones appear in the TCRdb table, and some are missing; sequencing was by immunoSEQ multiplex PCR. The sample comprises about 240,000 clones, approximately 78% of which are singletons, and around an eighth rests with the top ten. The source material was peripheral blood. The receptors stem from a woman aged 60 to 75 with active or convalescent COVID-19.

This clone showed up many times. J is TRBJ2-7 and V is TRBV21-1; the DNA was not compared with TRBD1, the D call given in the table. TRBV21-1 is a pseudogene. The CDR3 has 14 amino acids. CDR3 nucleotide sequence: TGTGCCAGCAGCAAAAAACGAAGGGGCTACGAGCAGTACTTC. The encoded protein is CASSKKRRGYEQYF.

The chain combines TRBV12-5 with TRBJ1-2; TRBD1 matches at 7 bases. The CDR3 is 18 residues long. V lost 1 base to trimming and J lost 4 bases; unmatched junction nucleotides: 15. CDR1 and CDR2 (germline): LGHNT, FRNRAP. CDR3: CASGLALLGTAPIYGYTF. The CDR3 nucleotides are TGTGCTAGTGGTTTGGCCCTACTTGGGACAGCTCCTATCTATGGCTACACCTTC.

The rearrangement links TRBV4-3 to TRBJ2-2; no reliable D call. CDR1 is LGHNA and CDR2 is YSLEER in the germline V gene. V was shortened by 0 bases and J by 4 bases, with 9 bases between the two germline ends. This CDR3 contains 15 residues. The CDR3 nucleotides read TGCGCCAGCAGCCAAGATAAGCTACCCACCGGGGAGCTGTTTTTT. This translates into CASSQDKLPTGELFF.

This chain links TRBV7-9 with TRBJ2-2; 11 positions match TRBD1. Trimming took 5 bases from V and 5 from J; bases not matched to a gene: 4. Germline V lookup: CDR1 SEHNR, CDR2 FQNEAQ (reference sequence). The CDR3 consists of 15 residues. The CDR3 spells CASSRGTGGTGELFF. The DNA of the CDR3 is TGTGCCAGCAGCCGCGGGACAGGGGGTACCGGGGAGCTGTTTTTT.

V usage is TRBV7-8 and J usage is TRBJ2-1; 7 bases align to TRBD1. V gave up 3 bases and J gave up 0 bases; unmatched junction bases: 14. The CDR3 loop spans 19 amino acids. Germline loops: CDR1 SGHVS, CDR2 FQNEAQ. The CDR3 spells CASSFSGQQTYSSYNEQFF. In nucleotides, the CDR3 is TGTGCCAGCAGCTTCTCGGGACAGCAAACATATAGCTCCTACAATGAGCAGTTCTTC.